This T cell receptor (beta chain) was captured in a study of blood T cell repertoires in COVID-19. Those enrolled in Seattle joined during active infection and were followed longitudinally afterward. Some clones are missing from TCRdb's copy, which holds only in-frame ones; the method was immunoSEQ multiplex PCR. The sample yields approximately 500,000 clones, 85% to 90% seen once. A word on this clone: Different DNA sequences within this sample yield the same CDR3.

From germline, CDR1 is SGHAT and CDR2 FQNNGV. The CDR3 sequence is 15 residues long. With 4 bases removed from V and 0 bases from J, the gap between germline ends came to 12 bases. The sample taken for sequencing was peripheral blood. The rearrangement joins TRBV11-2 to TRBJ1-1; TRBD1 might be the D (6 bases). The TCR sequence derives from a woman aged 45-65 years with COVID-19, enrolled during active disease. CDR3 in DNA: TGTGCCAGCAGCTCCAGGGGTACCATGAACACTGAAGCTTTCTTT. It yields the protein CASSSRGTMNTEAFF.